The present TCR beta chain was sequenced within a study of cytomegalovirus exposure and HLA in healthy donors. In the study overall: Assignment to the Caucasian-associated ancestry cluster applied to approximately 80% of the approximately 400 genotyped donors.

Looked up from germline, CDR1 is SGHAT and CDR2 is FQNNGV. V was trimmed by 2 bases and J by 0 bases, leaving 10 bases between them. The CDR3 contains 15 residues. PCR involved 60 Vbeta and 13 Jbeta primers. Sequencing was performed with immunoSEQ multiplex PCR; in TCRdb, only in-frame clones are kept and a portion is missing. The table lists about 180,000 clones, just under 80% of them singletons. Whereas donors were nominally healthy upon sampling, unrecorded immune exposures were probable. As regards this clone: Its antigen is currently unknown.

General study findings and limits: The authors enumerated 180 or so TCR beta chains as linked to cytomegalovirus.

This TCR was sampled from a woman in her 50s in good health and CMV-seropositive. Sequenced input: PBMCs. The chain couples TRBV11-2 to TRBJ2-5; D might be TRBD2 (6 bases). CDR3 protein: CASSLSGTYQETQYF. The CDR3 DNA sequence: TGTGCCAGCAGCTTATCCGGGACTTACCAAGAGACCCAGTACTTC.